This TCR beta chain was profiled in a study of Graves' ophthalmopathy and Graves' hyperthyroidism. At the level of the study: Pretreatment peripheral blood was obtained at initial diagnosis. Findings and limits, study-wide: Blood also carried most expanded thyroid clonotypes exceeding 0.001 frequency.

As the template, RNA transcripts were used to amplify TCR beta CDR3 regions. The first round was an RT-PCR with HTBI primers, and the second round was a multiplex PCR. MiXCR was run by TCRdb on the multiplex PCR reads, yielding one entry per CDR3 protein. The data show more than 550,000 distinct CDR3 sequences, more than 40% seen once. At least ten counts were recorded for this clonotype. What it recognizes is unknown. V was clipped by 6 bases and J by 4 bases, with 12 bases between them. The CDR3 covers 13 residues. The germline gives CDR1 SQVTM, CDR2 ANQGSEA. Clinicians diagnosed using symptoms, serum thyroxine, TRAb, thyroid ultrasound and orbital computed tomography.

Sequences were obtained from peripheral blood. The chain recombines TRBV29-1 with TRBJ1-4; D uncertain. This clonotype was sampled from an adult man with Graves' ophthalmopathy. The CDR3 DNA is TGCAGCGTCGCCACCGTCATTAATGAAAAACTGTTTTTT. It specifies CSVATVINEKLFF.